This TCR beta chain was found in a study of T cells after yellow fever vaccination. General observations from the study: The secondary response peaked faster, at day 5 versus 15, but was weaker. Abundant clonotypes from the bulk population could have been carried over as contaminants into FACS-sorted repertoires.

TCRdb called the 5' RACE reads again in MiXCR, with one record for every CDR3 protein. The sample holds about 430,000 distinct CDR3 sequences, under 20% seen once. The CDR3 covers 16 residues. Germline assignment: CDR1 SGHKS and CDR2 YYEKEE (reference sequence). J was trimmed by 3 bases and V by 5 bases; bases with no gene match: 10. Comment on this clonotype: Antigen: not known.

The sequencing here drew on PBMCs, taken before the yellow fever booster vaccination. The chain carries TRBV5-5 and TRBJ2-3; 9 bases are a match to TRBD2. The sequence was obtained from a man younger than 35 who received the YFV17D yellow fever vaccine. The CDR3 coding sequence is TGTGCCAGCAGGGTCCTGACTAGCGGTAATACAGATACGCAGTATTTT. Translated, it gives CASRVLTSGNTDTQYF.